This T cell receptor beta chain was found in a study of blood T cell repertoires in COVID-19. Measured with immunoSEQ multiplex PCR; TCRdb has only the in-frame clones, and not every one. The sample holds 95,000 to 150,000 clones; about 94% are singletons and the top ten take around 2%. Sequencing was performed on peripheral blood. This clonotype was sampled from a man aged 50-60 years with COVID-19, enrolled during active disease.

The CDR3 DNA follows: TGTGCCATCAGCCCAGTCGGCGGCGGGGCAACCGACTCCTACAATGAGCAGTTCTTC. Translating gives CAISPVGGGATDSYNEQFF. The V and J genes are TRBV10-3 and TRBJ2-1, with D maybe TRBD2 (6 bases). The CDR3 contains 19 residues. V was pared by 6 bases and J by 0 bases, with 24 bases between. Per the germline V gene, CDR1 is ENHRY and CDR2 is SYGVKD.